This T cell receptor beta chain was captured by sequencing in a study of T cell repertoires in cytomegalovirus infection. Study-wide context: Epitope selection comprised recently identified HLA-C-restricted CMV epitopes and well-studied HLA-B-restricted CMV epitopes. Through public TCR beta signatures, both CMV infection and matching HLA type were indicated.

Regarding this clonotype: Its antigen is undetermined.

Germline V CDR1 and CDR2: SGHAT, FQNNGV. V was pared by 5 bases and J by 6 bases, with 6 bases of the junction left unmatched. This CDR3 spans 13 amino acids. A single record per CDR3 protein comes from TCRdb applying MiXCR to the reads. The sample holds about 220,000 distinct CDR3 sequences, 30% to 45% seen once. Study-level results: Dominating the ex vivo response were TCR beta clonotypes that were CMV-specific and HLA-C-restricted.

The clonotype was recovered from a human donor in good health (CMV status not recorded). Some clones in this sample may be carry-over from other donors' samples. Sequenced here: CD8+ T cells from cultured PBMCs, sampled from culture after CMV antigen stimulation. J is TRBJ1-2 and V is TRBV11-2, with 7 bases fitting TRBD1. CDR3 amino acids: CASSPRTGDGYTF. In DNA form, the CDR3 reads TGTGCCAGCAGCCCCCGGACAGGCGATGGCTACACCTTC.